What follows are 8 T cell receptor beta chains derived from one specimen sequenced in a study of shared clonotypes between healthy human individuals. Sequenced by immunoSEQ multiplex PCR; TCRdb stores in-frame clones only, minus some. In the table there are millions of clones, 90% to 95% of which are singletons. Sequencing was carried out using naive CD4+ T cells sorted from blood. Sample subset: CD45RA+ positively selected. The receptors originated from a man in his late teens or twenties in good health.

V usage is TRBV28 and J usage is TRBJ1-6; D call uncertain. CDR1 and CDR2 from the germline V gene are MDHEN and SYDVKM. The length of the CDR3 is 15 residues. Trimming pared 5 bases from V and 0 bases from J, leaving 8 bases between. This CDR3 is CASSARSSYNSPLHF. The CDR3 coding sequence is TGTGCCAGCAGTGCCAGGAGCTCCTATAATTCACCCCTCCACTTT.

J is TRBJ2-7 and V is TRBV7-2, with TRBD1 matching over 10 bases. The germline V gene encodes CDR1 SGHTA and CDR2 FQGNSA. The CDR3 is made up of 16 amino acids. Trimming removed 1 base from V and 3 bases from J; junction bases left unmatched: 6. The CDR3 protein is CASSLGGGTGVYEQYF. CDR3 in DNA: TGTGCCAGCAGCTTAGGGGGTGGGACAGGGGTCTACGAGCAGTACTTC. Drawing the rest from reference TRBV7-2 and TRBJ2-7, the complete variable domain is GAGVSQSPSNKVTEKGKDVELRCDPISGHTALYWYRQSLGQGLEFLIYFQGNSAPDKSGLPSDRFSAERTGGSVSTLTIQRTQQEDSAVYLCASSLGGGTGVYEQYFGPGTRLTVT.

Written as DNA, the CDR3 is TGTGCCAGCAGTCCCACATTGACTAATCCCTACGAGCAGTACTTC. Protein product: CASSPTLTNPYEQYF. The rearrangement joins TRBV6-5 to TRBJ2-7; TRBD2 might be the D (5 bases). The length of the CDR3 is 15 residues. Germline V gene lookup returns CDR1 MNHEY and CDR2 SVGAGI. With 5 bases removed from V and 2 bases from J, the gap between germline ends came to 16 bases.

The chain joins TRBV6-5 to TRBJ2-7; maybe TRBD1 (6 bases). Germline values: CDR1 MNHEY, CDR2 SVGAGI. The V gene lost 6 bases and the J gene lost 6 bases, with 15 bases spanning the gap. The CDR3 has 13 residues. CDR3 residues: CASRRGQLAEQYF. CDR3 in DNA: TGTGCCAGCAGGAGGGGACAATTGGCCGAGCAGTACTTC.

This sequence joins TRBV10-3 and TRBJ1-1; 7 bases match TRBD1. Losses at the gene ends were 3 bases for V and 1 base for J; bases not matched to a gene: 5. Germline values: CDR1 ENHRY, CDR2 SYGVKD. The CDR3 sequence is 15 residues long. The CDR3 loop reads CAISDRDRPNTEAFF. CDR3 DNA sequence: TGTGCCATCAGTGACCGGGACAGACCGAACACTGAAGCTTTCTTT.

The gene calls are TRBV7-2 and TRBJ1-6; D gene uncertain. V was pared by 5 bases and J by 0 bases, with 14 bases between. The CDR3 consists of 17 residues. Germline V gene lookup returns CDR1 SGHTA and CDR2 FQGNSA. CDR3 DNA sequence: TGTGCCAGCAGCCCTGGTTGGGGTAGCTCCTATAATTCACCCCTCCACTTT. Protein product: CASSPGWGSSYNSPLHF.

This sequence joins TRBV28 and TRBJ1-4; unclear D gene. The V gene's germline CDR1 is MDHEN and CDR2 SYDVKM. The CDR3 is made up of 14 amino acids. Trimming stripped 2 bases from V and 8 bases from J, with 12 bases between. In DNA form, the CDR3 reads TGTGCCAGCAGTTTAATCGGGCAAGGGGAAAAACTGTTTTTT. Translation: CASSLIGQGEKLFF.

As regards this clone: Additional DNA sequences in this sample encode the identical CDR3. The chain combines TRBV30 with TRBJ1-5; perhaps TRBD1 as D (6 bases). Germline-derived CDR1 and CDR2 are GTSNPN and SVGIG (reference sequence). The CDR3 is made up of 14 amino acids. V lost 0 bases and J lost 1, with 7 bases in between. The CDR3 DNA reads TGTGCCTGGAGTGTACAGGGAAGCAATCAGCCCCAGCATTTT. Its translation: CAWSVQGSNQPQHF.